Shown below are 24 T cell receptor beta chains from a single sample sequenced in a study of CD4+ T cells in melanoma. Assay used: immunoSEQ multiplex PCR; TCRdb lists only in-frame clones, some missing. The sample lists over 130,000 clones, about nine tenths occurring once. Every receptor here comes from a human donor with melanoma.

This sequence joins TRBV5-8 and TRBJ1-5; 7 nucleotides match TRBD1. The CDR3 covers 15 residues. V was pared by 1 base and J by 4 bases, with 5 bases of the junction left unmatched. Germline lookup yields CDR1 SGHTS and CDR2 YDEGEE. The CDR3 spells CASSLTGQLNQPQHF. The CDR3 nucleotides are TGTGCCAGCAGCTTGACGGGACAGCTTAATCAGCCCCAGCATTTT.

The chain is built from TRBV15 and TRBJ1-2; 7 nucleotides align to TRBD1. J was trimmed by 8 bases and V by 1 base; bases with no gene match: 13. Germline V gene data show CDR1 as LNHNV and CDR2 as YYDKDF (reference sequence). This CDR3 comprises 16 residues. In nucleotides, the CDR3 is TGTGCCACCAGCAGAGGGAATACAGGGGCCGAAACCGGCTACACCTTC. It translates to CATSRGNTGAETGYTF.

The chain employs TRBV10-3 and TRBJ1-5; the D gene is possibly TRBD1 (5 bases). This CDR3 is 15 amino acids long. V was trimmed by 7 bases and J by 0 bases, leaving 13 bases between them. Looked up from germline, CDR1 is ENHRY and CDR2 is SYGVKD. The DNA of the CDR3 is TGTGCCATCAACCTGGGACGGTATAGCAATCAGCCCCAGCATTTT. Protein sequence: CAINLGRYSNQPQHF.

The V call is TRBV5-8, the J call TRBJ1-1; 8 bases map to TRBD1. This CDR3 is 13 amino acids long. V gave up 0 bases and J gave up 11 bases; unmatched junction bases: 6. Germline V lookup: CDR1 SGHTS, CDR2 YDEGEE. Here the CDR3 DNA reads TGTGCCAGCAGCTTGGGCTTTCGGGACAGGGCTTTCTTT. Amino acid sequence: CASSLGFRDRAFF.

This clone was counted a few times. The chain recombines TRBV6-4 with TRBJ2-1; 9 nucleotides line up with TRBD2. Germline V lookup: CDR1 MRHNA, CDR2 SNTAGT. CDR3 size: 16 residues. V trimming: 9 bases; J trimming: 2 bases; junction bases outside the gene matches: 11. CDR3 protein: CASAGLSGGPYNEQFF. As DNA, the CDR3 is TGTGCCAGTGCCGGACTAAGCGGGGGGCCCTACAATGAGCAGTTCTTC.

The chain links TRBV15 to TRBJ1-2, with TRBD1 identical over 7 bases. Looked up from germline, CDR1 is LNHNV and CDR2 is YYDKDF (reference sequence). The CDR3 totals 14 residues. V lost 3 bases, J lost 2 bases, and 3 bases stayed unmatched. CDR3 nucleotide sequence: TGTGCCACCAGCAGGCCGACAGGGAACTATGGCTACACCTTC. Its translation is CATSRPTGNYGYTF.

This chain connects TRBV2 to TRBJ2-1, with TRBD2 identical over 8 bases. CDR1 is SNHLY, CDR2 FYNNEI, per germline. The CDR3 is made up of 14 amino acids. The junction had 10 bases not matched to a gene; V was cut back by 7 bases and J by 8 bases. In DNA, the CDR3 is TGTGCCAGCACGCCGGGGGGGGGCGTAGATGAGCAGTTCTTC. Amino acid sequence: CASTPGGGVDEQFF.

The gene calls are TRBV4-1 and TRBJ1-2, with D unclear. V lost 4 bases and J lost 2, with 14 bases in between. Germline assignment: CDR1 MGHRA and CDR2 YSYEKL. The CDR3 contains 15 residues. The CDR3 DNA follows: TGCGCCAGCAGCCTACGAGCAGCGGAAAACTATGGCTACACCTTC. Amino acid sequence: CASSLRAAENYGYTF.

The rearrangement links TRBV9 to TRBJ1-2; D remains unclear. Between the trimmed V and J ends, which lost 4 bases and 6 bases, there was a span of 19 bases. Germline lookup yields CDR1 SGDLS and CDR2 YYNGEE. CDR3 length: 15 amino acids. As DNA, the CDR3 is TGTGCCAGCAGCCCCGTTCAACCCGCCTTAGATGGCTACACCTTC. Its translation: CASSPVQPALDGYTF.

The chain has TRBV5-1 and TRBJ2-1; unclear D gene. The CDR3 is 18 residues long. V was pared by 0 bases and J by 0 bases, with 16 bases between. CDR1 SGHRS and CDR2 YFSETQ come from the germline V gene. CDR3 loop: CASSLVRRERGSYNEQFF. In DNA form, the CDR3 reads TGCGCCAGCAGCTTGGTGCGTAGGGAAAGAGGCTCCTACAATGAGCAGTTCTTC. Together with reference TRBV5-1 and TRBJ2-1, the CDR3 gives the full variable domain: KAGVTQTPRYLIKTRGQQVTLSCSPISGHRSVSWYQQTPGQGLQFLFEYFSETQRNKGNFPGRFSGRQFSNSRSEMNVSTLELGDSALYLCASSLVRRERGSYNEQFFGPGTRLTVL.

The chain uses TRBV7-3 and TRBJ2-1, with 9 bases fitting TRBD1. This CDR3 is 15 amino acids long. CDR1 is SGHTA, CDR2 FQGTGA, per germline. V trimming: 1 base; J trimming: 5 bases; junction bases outside the gene matches: 3. CDR3 in DNA: TGTGCCAGCAGCTTAATACAGGGGGCGAACAATGAGCAGTTCTTC. This sequence encodes CASSLIQGANNEQFF.

V usage is TRBV14 and J usage is TRBJ1-3; D is ambiguous. V lost 2 bases, J lost 4 bases, and 9 bases lay in between. This CDR3 has 14 residues. From germline, CDR1 is SGHDN and CDR2 FVKESK. The CDR3 is CASSQRADGNTIYF. The CDR3 DNA is TGTGCCAGCAGCCAAAGGGCAGACGGAAACACCATATATTTT. Full variable domain (missing parts from reference TRBV14 and TRBJ1-3): EAGVTQFPSHSVIEKGQTVTLRCDPISGHDNLYWYRRVMGKEIKFLLHFVKESKQDESGMPNNRFLAERTGGTYSTLKVQPAELEDSGVYFCASSQRADGNTIYFGEGSWLTVV.

V usage is TRBV7-6 and J usage is TRBJ1-5; D is uncertain. Trimming shortened V by 0 bases and J by 6 bases, and 6 bases separated the two germline ends. Germline V gene lookup returns CDR1 SGHVS and CDR2 FNYEAQ. The CDR3 spans 13 residues. The CDR3 nucleotides read TGTGCCAGCAGCTTAGCGCGGGGTCAGCCCCAGCATTTT. This sequence encodes CASSLARGQPQHF.

J is TRBJ1-2 and V is TRBV28; D is possibly TRBD1 (5 bases). The CDR3 sequence is 12 residues long. The germline V gene has CDR1 MDHEN and CDR2 SYDVKM. V was trimmed by 7 bases and J by 0 bases, leaving 6 bases between them. This chain's CDR3 is CASTGSNYGYTF. Written as DNA, the CDR3 is TGTGCCAGCACAGGGTCTAACTATGGCTACACCTTC.

The chain employs TRBV7-6 and TRBJ2-7, with a possible D match to TRBD1 (5 bases). The CDR3 totals 14 residues. Trimming took 0 bases from V and 3 from J, leaving 9 bases between them. Per the germline V gene, CDR1 is SGHVS and CDR2 is FNYEAQ. The CDR3 region has the DNA TGTGCCAGCAGCTTAGCTGACAGTCGCTACGAGCAGTACTTC. Residues: CASSLADSRYEQYF.

This clone was seen just once. This rearrangement joins TRBV5-1 to TRBJ2-5; D uncertain. CDR3 length: 14 amino acids. Germline CDR1 is SGHRS and CDR2 is YFSETQ. Deletions cut 1 base from V and 3 bases from J, with 10 bases between. This CDR3 reads CASSLSSTEETQYF. CDR3 bases: TGCGCCAGCAGCTTGAGTTCCACTGAAGAGACCCAGTACTTC.

The V call is TRBV5-1, the J call TRBJ2-7; 8 nucleotides line up with TRBD1. The CDR3 runs to 18 residues. Per germline, CDR1 SGHRS and CDR2 YFSETQ. Trimming at V came to 4 bases and at J to 0 bases, leaving 15 bases not matched to a gene. The CDR3 DNA reads TGCGCCAGCAGCCCCAGCCTAGGACAGGGAATCTTCTCCTACGAGCAGTACTTC. This sequence encodes CASSPSLGQGIFSYEQYF.

This clone appeared a single time. The chain is built from TRBV7-9 and TRBJ1-1; D not certain. V lost 3 bases to trimming and J lost 4 bases, with 15 bases between them. This CDR3 contains 15 residues. From germline, CDR1 is SEHNR and CDR2 FQNEAQ (reference sequence). The CDR3 region is CASSFVGSGSTEAFF. CDR3 bases: TGTGCCAGCAGCTTTGTTGGGTCAGGTAGCACTGAAGCTTTCTTT. Drawing the rest from reference TRBV7-9 and TRBJ1-1, the complete variable domain is DTGVSQNPRHKITKRGQNVTFRCDPISEHNRLYWYRQTLGQGPEFLTYFQNEAQLEKSRLLSDRFSAERPKGSFSTLEIQRTEQGDSAMYLCASSFVGSGSTEAFFGQGTRLTVV.

The chain joins TRBV7-9 to TRBJ2-2, with D unresolved. Trimming took 5 bases from V and 4 from J, leaving 8 bases between them. The CDR3 contains 13 residues. Germline values: CDR1 SEHNR, CDR2 FQNEAQ (reference sequence). The CDR3 here is CASSTPRTGELFF. In DNA form, the CDR3 reads TGTGCCAGCAGCACCCCCCGCACCGGGGAGCTGTTTTTT.

The chain couples TRBV11-2 to TRBJ2-7; tentatively, D is TRBD1 (6 bases). Germline V CDR1 and CDR2: SGHAT, FQNNGV. Trimming removed 5 bases at V and 0 bases at J, with 17 bases between. The CDR3 is made up of 16 amino acids. The CDR3 nucleotides read TGTGCCAGCAGCCTAGTCATATCACAGGGCTCCTACGAGCAGTACTTC. It encodes CASSLVISQGSYEQYF.

The chain has TRBV4-1 and TRBJ1-4; D call uncertain. This CDR3 is built from 15 residues. Trimming removed 1 base from V and 7 bases from J, with 13 bases in between. Germline loops: CDR1 MGHRA, CDR2 YSYEKL. CDR3 amino acids: CASSQVGRRIEKLFF. The CDR3, as DNA: TGCGCCAGCAGCCAAGTTGGCAGAAGAATTGAAAAACTGTTTTTT.

The rearrangement links TRBV2 to TRBJ1-2; 12 nucleotides line up with TRBD1. V was pared by 0 bases and J by 4 bases, with 3 bases of the junction left unmatched. CDR3 length: 16 residues. CDR1 is SNHLY, CDR2 FYNNEI, per germline. CDR3 in amino acids: CASSEAGTGGIYGYTF. In nucleotides, the CDR3 is TGTGCCAGCAGTGAAGCCGGGACAGGGGGCATCTATGGCTACACCTTC.

The chain uses TRBV10-2 and TRBJ2-7; 8 bases line up with TRBD2. V shed 5 bases and J 6 bases; nucleotides not matched to a gene: 3. There are 12 residues in the CDR3. Germline CDR1 reads WSHSY; CDR2 reads SAAADI. The chain's CDR3 is CASSPGLVEQYF. The CDR3 DNA sequence: TGCGCCAGCAGTCCGGGACTAGTCGAGCAGTACTTC.

The chain uses TRBV9 and TRBJ2-5; 8 bases fit TRBD2. Germline-derived CDR1 and CDR2 are SGDLS and YYNGEE. CDR3 size: 16 residues. V gave up 0 bases and J gave up 5 bases; unmatched junction bases: 9. CDR3 in amino acids: CASSVGGGRYEETQYF. The CDR3 coding sequence is TGTGCCAGCAGCGTAGGCGGGGGGCGATATGAGGAGACCCAGTACTTC.